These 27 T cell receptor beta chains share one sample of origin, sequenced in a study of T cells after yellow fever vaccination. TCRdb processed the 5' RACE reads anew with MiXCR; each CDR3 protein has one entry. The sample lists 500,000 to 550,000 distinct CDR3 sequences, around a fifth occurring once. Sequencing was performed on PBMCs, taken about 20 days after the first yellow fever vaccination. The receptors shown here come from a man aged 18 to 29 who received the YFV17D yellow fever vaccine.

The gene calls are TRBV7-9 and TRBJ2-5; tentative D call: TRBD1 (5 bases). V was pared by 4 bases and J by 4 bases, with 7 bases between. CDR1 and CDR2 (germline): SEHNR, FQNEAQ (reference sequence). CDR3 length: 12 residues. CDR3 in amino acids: CASSWGRETQYF. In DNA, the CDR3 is TGTGCCAGCAGCTGGGGCCGAGAGACCCAGTACTTC.

CDR3 residues: CASSTARTGGRGDTQYF. CDR3 bases: TGTGCCAGCAGCACCGCCCGGACAGGGGGCCGTGGAGATACGCAGTATTTT. V usage is TRBV9 and J usage is TRBJ2-3, with 11 bases identical to TRBD1. Per the germline V gene, CDR1 is SGDLS and CDR2 is YYNGEE. V was clipped by 4 bases and J by 5 bases; unmatched bases: 12. This CDR3 has 17 residues.

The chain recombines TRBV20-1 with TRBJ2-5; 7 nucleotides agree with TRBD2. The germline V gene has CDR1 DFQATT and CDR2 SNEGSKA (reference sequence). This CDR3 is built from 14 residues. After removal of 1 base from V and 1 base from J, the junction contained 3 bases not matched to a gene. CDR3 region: CSARVLAFQETQYF. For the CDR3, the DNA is TGCAGTGCTAGAGTACTAGCGTTCCAAGAGACCCAGTACTTC.

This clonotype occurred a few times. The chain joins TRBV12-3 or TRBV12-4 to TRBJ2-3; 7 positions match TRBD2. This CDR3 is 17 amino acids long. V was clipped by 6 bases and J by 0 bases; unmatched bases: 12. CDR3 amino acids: CASSLLGGLTSTDTQYF. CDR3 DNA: TGTGCCAGCAGCCTCCTCGGGGGACTAACCAGCACAGATACGCAGTATTTT.

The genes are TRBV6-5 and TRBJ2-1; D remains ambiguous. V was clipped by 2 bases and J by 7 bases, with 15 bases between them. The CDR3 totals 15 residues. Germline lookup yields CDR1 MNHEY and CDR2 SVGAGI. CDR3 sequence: CASSYGPAGPNEQFF. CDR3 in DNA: TGTGCCAGCAGTTACGGCCCTGCCGGCCCGAATGAGCAGTTCTTC.

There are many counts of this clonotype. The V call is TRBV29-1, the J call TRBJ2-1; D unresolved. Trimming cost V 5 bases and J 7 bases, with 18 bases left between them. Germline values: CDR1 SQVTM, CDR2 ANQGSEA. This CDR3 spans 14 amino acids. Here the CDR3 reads CSVRTVPKTNEQFF. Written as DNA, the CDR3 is TGCAGCGTTCGGACCGTTCCCAAAACTAATGAGCAGTTCTTC.

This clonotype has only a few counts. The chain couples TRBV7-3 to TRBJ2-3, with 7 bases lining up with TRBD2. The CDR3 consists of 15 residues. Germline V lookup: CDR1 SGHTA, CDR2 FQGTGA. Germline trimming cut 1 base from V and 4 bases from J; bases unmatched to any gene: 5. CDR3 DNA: TGTGCCAGCAGCTTAAAGCGGGGAATTGCAGATACGCAGTATTTT. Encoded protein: CASSLKRGIADTQYF.

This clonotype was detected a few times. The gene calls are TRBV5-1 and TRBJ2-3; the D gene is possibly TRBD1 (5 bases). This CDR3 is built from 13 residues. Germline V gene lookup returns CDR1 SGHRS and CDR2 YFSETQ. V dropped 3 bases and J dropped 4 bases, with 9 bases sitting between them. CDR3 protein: CASSWAGSDTQYF. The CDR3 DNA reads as TGCGCCAGCAGCTGGGCAGGGTCAGATACGCAGTATTTT.

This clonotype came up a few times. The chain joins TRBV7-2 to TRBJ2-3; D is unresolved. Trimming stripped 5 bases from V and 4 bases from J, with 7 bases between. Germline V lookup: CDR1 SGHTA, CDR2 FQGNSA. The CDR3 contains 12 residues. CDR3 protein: CASSGVPDTQYF. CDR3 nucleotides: TGTGCCAGCAGCGGGGTCCCAGATACGCAGTATTTT.

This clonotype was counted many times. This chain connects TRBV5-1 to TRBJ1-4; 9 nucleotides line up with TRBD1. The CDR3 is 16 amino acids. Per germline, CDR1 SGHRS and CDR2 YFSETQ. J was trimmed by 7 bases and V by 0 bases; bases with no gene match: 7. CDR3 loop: CASSLGDRGSGEKLFF. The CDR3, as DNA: TGCGCCAGCAGCTTGGGAGACAGGGGGTCTGGTGAAAAACTGTTTTTT. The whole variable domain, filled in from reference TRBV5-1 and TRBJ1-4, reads KAGVTQTPRYLIKTRGQQVTLSCSPISGHRSVSWYQQTPGQGLQFLFEYFSETQRNKGNFPGRFSGRQFSNSRSEMNVSTLELGDSALYLCASSLGDRGSGEKLFFGSGTQLSVL.

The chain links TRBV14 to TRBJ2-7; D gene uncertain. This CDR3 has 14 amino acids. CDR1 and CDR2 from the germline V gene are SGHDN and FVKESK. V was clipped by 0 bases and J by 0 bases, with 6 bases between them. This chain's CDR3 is CASSQEAYSYEQYV. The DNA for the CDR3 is TGTGCCAGCAGCCAAGAGGCCTACTCCTACGAGCAGTACGTC.

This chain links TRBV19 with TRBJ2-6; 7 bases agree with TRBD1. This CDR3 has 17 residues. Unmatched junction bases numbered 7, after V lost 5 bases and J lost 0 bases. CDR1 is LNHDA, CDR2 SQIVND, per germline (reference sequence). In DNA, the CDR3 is TGTGCCAGTAGTCCGTCGACAGGGAGCTCTGGGGCCAACGTCCTGACTTTC. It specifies CASSPSTGSSGANVLTF.

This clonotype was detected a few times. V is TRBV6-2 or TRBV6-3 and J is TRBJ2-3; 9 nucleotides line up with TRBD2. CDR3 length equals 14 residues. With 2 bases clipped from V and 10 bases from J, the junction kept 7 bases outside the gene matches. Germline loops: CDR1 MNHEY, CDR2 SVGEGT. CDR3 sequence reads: CASSYGTSFAAQYF. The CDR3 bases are TGTGCCAGCAGTTACGGGACTAGCTTCGCGGCGCAGTATTTT.

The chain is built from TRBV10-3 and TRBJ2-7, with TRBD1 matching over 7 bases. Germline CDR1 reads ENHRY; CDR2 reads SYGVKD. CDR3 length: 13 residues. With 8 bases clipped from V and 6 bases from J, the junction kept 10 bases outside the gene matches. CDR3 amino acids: CAIRLDREGEQYF. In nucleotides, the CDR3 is TGTGCCATCCGTCTCGACAGGGAAGGCGAGCAGTACTTC.

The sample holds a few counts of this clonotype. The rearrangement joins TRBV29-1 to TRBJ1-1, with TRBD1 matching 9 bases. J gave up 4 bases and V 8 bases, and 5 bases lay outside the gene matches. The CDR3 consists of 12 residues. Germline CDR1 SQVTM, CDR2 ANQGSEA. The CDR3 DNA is TGCAGCCGGGACAGGGAGAGCACTGAAGCTTTCTTT. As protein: CSRDRESTEAFF.

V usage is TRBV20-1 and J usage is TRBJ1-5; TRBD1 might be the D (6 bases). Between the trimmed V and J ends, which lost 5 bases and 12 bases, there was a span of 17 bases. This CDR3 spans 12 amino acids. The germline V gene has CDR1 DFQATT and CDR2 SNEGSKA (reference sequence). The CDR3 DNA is TGCAGTGCTTCCGCAGGGGTGAGAAACCAGCATTTT. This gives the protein CSASAGVRNQHF.

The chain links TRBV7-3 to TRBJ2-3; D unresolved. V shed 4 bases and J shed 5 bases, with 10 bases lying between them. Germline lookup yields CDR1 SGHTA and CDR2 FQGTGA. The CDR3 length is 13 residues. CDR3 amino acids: CASSSMPEDTQYF. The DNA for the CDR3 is TGTGCCAGCAGCTCTATGCCTGAAGATACGCAGTATTTT. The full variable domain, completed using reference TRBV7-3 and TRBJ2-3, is GAGVSQTPSNKVTEKGKYVELRCDPISGHTALYWYRQSLGQGPEFLIYFQGTGAADDSGLPNDRFFAVRPEGSVSTLKIQRTERGDSAVYLCASSSMPEDTQYFGPGTRLTVL.

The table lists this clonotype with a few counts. The CDR3 DNA follows: TGTGCCAGCAGCATTAGGGGGAGTTGGAGGGAGGTCAATCAGCCCCAGCATTTT. Its protein is CASSIRGSWREVNQPQHF. The chain employs TRBV11-2 and TRBJ1-5; a weak D match, TRBD1 (6 bases). CDR3 size: 18 residues. Germline CDR1 is SGHAT and CDR2 is FQNNGV. Deletions cut 5 bases from V and 3 bases from J, with 23 bases between.

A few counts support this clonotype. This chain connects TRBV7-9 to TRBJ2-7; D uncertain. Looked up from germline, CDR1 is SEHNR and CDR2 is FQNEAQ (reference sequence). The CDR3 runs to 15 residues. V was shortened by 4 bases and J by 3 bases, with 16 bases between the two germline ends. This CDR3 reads CASSSTRARSYEQYF. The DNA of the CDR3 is TGTGCCAGCAGCTCTACTCGGGCCCGGAGCTACGAGCAGTACTTC.

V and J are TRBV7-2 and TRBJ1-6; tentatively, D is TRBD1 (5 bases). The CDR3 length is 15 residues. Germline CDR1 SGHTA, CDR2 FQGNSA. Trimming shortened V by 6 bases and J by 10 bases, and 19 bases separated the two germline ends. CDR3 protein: CASSSGASWESPLHF. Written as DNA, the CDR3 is TGTGCCAGCAGTTCTGGGGCCTCCTGGGAGTCACCCCTCCACTTT.

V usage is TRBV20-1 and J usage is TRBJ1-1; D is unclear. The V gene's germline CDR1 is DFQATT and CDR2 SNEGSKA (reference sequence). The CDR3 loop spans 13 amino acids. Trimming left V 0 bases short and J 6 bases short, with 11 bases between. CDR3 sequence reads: CSAREGTRAEAFF. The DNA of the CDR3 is TGCAGTGCTAGAGAGGGCACACGCGCTGAAGCTTTCTTT.

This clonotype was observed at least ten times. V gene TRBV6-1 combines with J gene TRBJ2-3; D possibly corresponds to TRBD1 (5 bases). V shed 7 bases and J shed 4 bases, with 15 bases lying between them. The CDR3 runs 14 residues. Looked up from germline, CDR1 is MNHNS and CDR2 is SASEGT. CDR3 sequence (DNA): TGTGCCAGCAAAAAGGGGCCGGGTTCAGATACGCAGTATTTT. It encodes CASKKGPGSDTQYF.

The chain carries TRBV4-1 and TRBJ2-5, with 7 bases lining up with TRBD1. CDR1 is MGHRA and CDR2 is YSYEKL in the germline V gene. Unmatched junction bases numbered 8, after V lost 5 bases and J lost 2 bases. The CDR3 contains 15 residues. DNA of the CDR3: TGCGCCAGCAGCGGCGTCAGGACAGGTCAAGAGACCCAGTACTTC. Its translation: CASSGVRTGQETQYF.

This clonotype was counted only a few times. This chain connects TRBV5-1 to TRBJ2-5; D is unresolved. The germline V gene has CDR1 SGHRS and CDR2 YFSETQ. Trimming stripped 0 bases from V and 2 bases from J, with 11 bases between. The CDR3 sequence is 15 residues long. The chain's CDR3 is CASSLAAIYQETQYF. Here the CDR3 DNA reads TGCGCCAGCAGCTTGGCGGCCATATATCAAGAGACCCAGTACTTC.

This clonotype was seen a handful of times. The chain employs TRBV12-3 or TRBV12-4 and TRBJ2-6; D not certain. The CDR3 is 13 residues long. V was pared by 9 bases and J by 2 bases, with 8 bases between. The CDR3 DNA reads TGTGCCAGTCTGTCAGCTGGGGCCAACGTCCTGACTTTC. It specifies CASLSAGANVLTF.

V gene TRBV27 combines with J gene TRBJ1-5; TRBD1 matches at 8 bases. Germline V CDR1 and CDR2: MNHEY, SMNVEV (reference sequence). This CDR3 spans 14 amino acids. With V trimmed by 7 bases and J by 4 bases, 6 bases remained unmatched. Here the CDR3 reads CASKVQGGNQPQHF. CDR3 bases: TGTGCCAGCAAGGTACAGGGGGGAAATCAGCCCCAGCATTTT.

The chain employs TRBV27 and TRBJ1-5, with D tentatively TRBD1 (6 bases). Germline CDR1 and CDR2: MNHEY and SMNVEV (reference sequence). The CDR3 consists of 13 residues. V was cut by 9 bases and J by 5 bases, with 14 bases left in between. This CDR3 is CASWGQIDQPQHF. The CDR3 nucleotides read TGTGCCAGTTGGGGGCAAATAGATCAGCCCCAGCATTTT.